The clone carrying this T cell receptor (beta chain) was seen a handful of times. What it recognizes is unknown. This sample stems from a study of beta chain features in type 1 diabetes. Regarding the study as a whole: Patients with Type 1 diabetes showed moderately but significantly shorter TCRB CDR3s in all four CD4+ subsets. Insertions were fewer and deletions more numerous at VDJ junctions in type 1 diabetes patients. Researchers reported that naive, central memory and Treg TCRB repertoires appeared more similar in patients than in healthy donors.

Sequenced material consisted of expressed TCRB transcripts (all of the isolated RNA was reverse transcribed). Method: immunoSEQ multiplex PCR; TCRdb's copy keeps in-frame clones and lacks some. This sample carries 350,000 to 400,000 clones, 10% to 15% of them seen once, and the ten largest clones take around 0.0099%. The CDR3 runs to 15 residues. Germline CDR1 and CDR2: SEHNR and FQNEAQ (reference sequence). V was shortened by 4 bases and J by 0 bases, with 12 bases between the two germline ends. There was one heparinised blood draw per donor, averaging roughly 110 mL. Cells sorted by CD45RO/CCR7/CD25/CD127/CD95/CD27 comprised CD4+ naive, central memory, regulatory and stem cell-like memory cells.

This chain connects TRBV7-9 to TRBJ1-1, with D perhaps TRBD1 (5 bases). The TCR was taken from a woman aged 18 to 35 with type 1 diabetes. The material sequenced was naive CD4+ T cells from blood. The CDR3 sequence is CASSSPRTLNTEAFF. DNA of the CDR3: TGTGCCAGCAGCTCCCCCAGGACATTGAACACTGAAGCTTTCTTT. Variable domain in full (rest from reference TRBV7-9 and TRBJ1-1): DTGVSQNPRHKITKRGQNVTFRCDPISEHNRLYWYRQTLGQGPEFLTYFQNEAQLEKSRLLSDRFSAERPKGSFSTLEIQRTEQGDSAMYLCASSSPRTLNTEAFFGQGTRLTVV.